Reported below is one T cell receptor beta chain. Sequencing was performed with immunoSEQ multiplex PCR; in TCRdb, only in-frame clones are kept and a portion is missing. Among about 170,000 clones listed, roughly 84% were seen once. The CDR3 totals 12 residues. Germline values: CDR1 WNHNN, CDR2 SYGVQD (reference sequence). The ends were cut back, 0 bases at V and 7 bases at J, with 7 bases in the middle. The source of the sample is a study of blood T cell repertoires in COVID-19. Study summary: The study drew acute and convalescent COVID-19 samples from the United States, Italy and Spain.

This TCR was recovered from an elderly man with COVID-19, enrolled during active disease. Sequenced sample: peripheral blood. This rearrangement joins TRBV10-1 to TRBJ2-7; TRBD1 is a possible D gene (6 bases). The CDR3 DNA follows: TGCGCCAGCAGTGAGTCGCAGGGGGAGCAGTACTTC. Its protein is CASSESQGEQYF.